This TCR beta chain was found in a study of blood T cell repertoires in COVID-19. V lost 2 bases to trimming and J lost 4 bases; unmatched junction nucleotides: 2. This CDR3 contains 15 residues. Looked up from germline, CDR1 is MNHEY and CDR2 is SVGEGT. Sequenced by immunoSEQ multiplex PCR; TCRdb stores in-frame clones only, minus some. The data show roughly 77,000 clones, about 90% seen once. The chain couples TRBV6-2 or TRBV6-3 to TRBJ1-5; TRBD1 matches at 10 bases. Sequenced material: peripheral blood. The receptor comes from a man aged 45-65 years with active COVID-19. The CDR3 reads CASSYRTGGNQPQHF. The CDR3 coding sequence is TGTGCCAGCAGTTACAGGACAGGGGGTAATCAGCCCCAGCATTTT.